A single sample gave rise to the 8 T cell receptor beta chains below, sequenced in a study of OX40 agonist ivuxolimab in advanced cancers. Using immunoSEQ multiplex PCR, the repertoire was profiled, and TCRdb retains in-frame clones only, with some absent. Here the sample spans about 36,000 clones, roughly 90% being singletons. The sequences come from CD4+ or CD8+ T cells sorted from blood, collected in a trial of the OX40 agonist ivuxolimab. These receptors came from an adult with an advanced solid tumor such as melanoma, head and neck, liver or kidney cancer.

The rearrangement uses TRBV5-4 and TRBJ2-7; D possibly corresponds to TRBD2 (6 bases). This CDR3 comprises 15 residues. Germline assignment: CDR1 SGHNT and CDR2 YYREEE (reference sequence). V dropped 1 base and J dropped 2 bases, with 13 bases sitting between them. CDR3 nucleotides: TGTGCCAGCAGCTTGTGGCAAGCGGGCACCTACGAGCAGTACTTC. Amino acids: CASSLWQAGTYEQYF.

The rearrangement uses TRBV30 and TRBJ2-5, with D tentatively TRBD2 (5 bases). Germline V gene data show CDR1 as GTSNPN and CDR2 as SVGIG (reference sequence). The V and J ends lost 4 bases and 1 base respectively, with 16 bases between them. The CDR3 extends over 15 amino acids. The CDR3 region is CAWTKPGRAQETQYF. CDR3 in DNA: TGTGCCTGGACCAAACCCGGGCGGGCCCAAGAGACCCAGTACTTC.

This clone was seen only once. This rearrangement joins TRBV5-1 to TRBJ2-2; TRBD2 aligns across 10 bases. Germline CDR1 and CDR2: SGHRS and YFSETQ. The V gene end was trimmed by 6 bases and the J gene end by 0 bases; junction bases not matched to a gene: 11. The CDR3 runs 18 residues. CDR3 sequence (DNA): TGCGCCAGCAACTTAATAGGGCTAGCGGGAGCGAACACCGGGGAGCTGTTTTTT. Translated: CASNLIGLAGANTGELFF.

The rearrangement joins TRBV5-4 to TRBJ1-1, with 7 bases matching TRBD1. This CDR3 has 14 residues. Trimming cost V 4 bases and J 7 bases; bases outside gene matches: 10. From germline, CDR1 is SGHNT and CDR2 YYREEE (reference sequence). The CDR3 DNA reads TGTGCCAGCAGCATAACAGGGGAGGGAGGTGAAGCTTTCTTT. Amino acid sequence: CASSITGEGGEAFF.

The chain carries TRBV5-1 and TRBJ2-7; 10 bases align to TRBD2. CDR1 and CDR2 (germline): SGHRS, YFSETQ. The J segment lost 2 bases and the V segment lost 1 base, leaving 6 bases of the junction unmatched. CDR3 length equals 16 residues. CDR3 region: CASSLLAGTSAYEQYF. The CDR3, as DNA: TGCGCCAGCAGCTTGCTCGCCGGGACTAGCGCCTACGAGCAGTACTTC.

The rearrangement links TRBV18 to TRBJ2-5, with D possibly TRBD1 on 6 matching bases. Per the germline V gene, CDR1 is KGHSH and CDR2 is LQKENI. V was shortened by 3 bases and J by 5 bases, with 19 bases between the two germline ends. The CDR3 contains 16 residues. The CDR3 loop reads CASSPNMLTGGETQYF. In nucleotides, the CDR3 is TGTGCCAGCTCACCGAACATGTTGACAGGCGGGGAGACCCAGTACTTC. The whole variable domain, remainder taken from reference TRBV18 and TRBJ2-5, is NAGVMQNPRHLVRRRGQEARLRCSPMKGHSHVYWYRQLPEEGLKFMVYLQKENIIDESGMPKERFSAEFPKEGPSILRIQQVVRGDSAAYFCASSPNMLTGGETQYFGPGTRLLVL.

The V call is TRBV28, the J call TRBJ1-1, with TRBD1 matching over 7 bases. Germline assignment: CDR1 MDHEN and CDR2 SYDVKM. The V gene end was trimmed by 5 bases and the J gene end by 0 bases; junction bases not matched to a gene: 9. CDR3 length equals 16 residues. CDR3: CASSTAGQLLNTEAFF. The CDR3 coding sequence is TGTGCCAGCAGTACTGCGGGACAGTTGTTGAACACTGAAGCTTTCTTT.

V and J are TRBV2 and TRBJ1-3; D is perhaps TRBD1 (6 bases). Germline V gives CDR1 SNHLY, CDR2 FYNNEI. Trimming pared 6 bases from V and 2 bases from J, leaving 11 bases between. The CDR3 totals 14 residues. In DNA form, the CDR3 reads TGTGCCAGCAGCTCCGGACAGCCTGGAAACACCATATATTTT. Residues: CASSSGQPGNTIYF.